This T cell receptor (beta chain) was sequenced in a study of blood T cells in healthy people across ages. The CDR3 is 15 amino acids. V was trimmed by 2 bases and J by 2 bases, leaving 7 bases between them. The germline V gene encodes CDR1 MDHEN and CDR2 SYDVKM. For the second PCR, which ran for about 7 to 12 cycles, a sample-barcoded 5' primer and a J-beta primer mix were used. Each CDR3 protein is one row after TCRdb ran MiXCR on the 5' RACE reads. The sample includes about 670,000 distinct CDR3 sequences, around 50% of them seen just once. The specimen was blood. The TCR sequence derives from a woman older than 75 in good health. The chain has TRBV28 and TRBJ2-6; D gene ambiguous. CDR3 nucleotides: TGTGCCAGCAGTTTAGAAGGGACTGGGGCCAACGTCCTGACTTTC. Protein product: CASSLEGTGANVLTF.